This T cell receptor (beta chain) was captured by sequencing in a study of cytomegalovirus exposure and HLA in healthy donors. Study observations and caveats: The study put some 160 TCR beta chains on its list as cytomegalovirus-associated. In a later analysis, specific HLA alleles were associated with 15,000 to 20,000 TCR beta sequences at a 0.05 false discovery rate.

V was shortened by 5 bases and J by 4 bases, with 18 bases between the two germline ends. Germline assignment: CDR1 SGHVS and CDR2 FNYEAQ. This CDR3 contains 15 residues. Remarks on this clone: Its cognate antigen is unknown.

The PCR made use of 60 Vbeta and 13 Jbeta primers. The repertoire was sequenced with immunoSEQ multiplex PCR; TCRdb's copy has only in-frame clones and lacks some. This table holds some 200,000 clones, around 83% found once. V gene TRBV7-6 combines with J gene TRBJ2-7, with D possibly being TRBD2 (6 bases). Sequences were obtained from PBMCs. This clonotype was obtained from a woman aged 50 to 60 in good health and CMV-seropositive. The CDR3 loop reads CASSPISWGVYEQYF. CDR3 in DNA: TGTGCCAGCAGCCCCATCTCCTGGGGGGTTTACGAGCAGTACTTC.